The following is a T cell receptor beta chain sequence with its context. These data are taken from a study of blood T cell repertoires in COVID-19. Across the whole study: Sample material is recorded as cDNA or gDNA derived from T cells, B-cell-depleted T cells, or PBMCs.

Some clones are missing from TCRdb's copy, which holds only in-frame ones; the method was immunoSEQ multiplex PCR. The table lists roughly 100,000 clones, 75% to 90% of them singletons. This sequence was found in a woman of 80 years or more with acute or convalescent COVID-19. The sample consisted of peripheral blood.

The CDR3 reads CASSLLGGTEAFF. In DNA form, the CDR3 reads TGTGCCAGCAGCTTATTGGGGGGCACTGAAGCTTTCTTT. The chain is built from TRBV7-6 and TRBJ1-1, with D perhaps matching TRBD1 (5 bases). This CDR3 comprises 13 residues. Germline assignment: CDR1 SGHVS and CDR2 FNYEAQ. Trimming stripped 2 bases from V and 4 bases from J, with 8 bases between.